This TCR beta chain was retrieved from a study of molecular identifiers for immune sequencing clone quantification (dated by TCRdb to the late 2010s). With respect to the entire study: For a replicate experiment, the RNA from either 20,000 or 100,000 naive CD8 T cells was divided into five aliquots, and four of those aliquots went on to sequencing. CD8 T cells were used in a methods study to benchmark molecular-identifier clustering-based TCR repertoire sequencing (MIDCIRS) and TCR RNA copy counting.

The research as a whole found: Naive libraries contained spiked-in Jurkat TCR RNA (10 copies' worth), which is not part of the donor repertoire. A single cell's worth of spiked-in Jurkat TCR RNA was reported detectable even among 850,000 to 1,000,000 naive CD8 T cells. Clones above 20 RNA copies held over 99% of molecules in CMV-specific effector cells but under 1% in naive cells. The sizes of highly expanded clones could end up underestimated when identical TCR molecules share a barcode. Modeling gave around 3 recovered TCR RNA copies per cell versus 8 to 10 by digital PCR, implying approximately 30% capture efficiency. When barcode sub-clustering was left out, chimeric consensus sequences inflated TCR diversity, with chimeras reaching as high as 47%.

Library prep was done by PCR. TCRdb names Illumina HiSeq 4000 as the instrument used. Bulk TCR libraries were generated as previously described, with the TCR primers listed in Table S5 used. Purification of total RNA was performed with the Qiagen AllPrep DNA/RNA kit. Before analysis, reads from multiple sequencing runs of one library were combined. Per the source publication's procedure: Only reads with exact TCR constant sequence were kept, trimmed to 150 nt, and grouped by their 12-nt molecular barcodes. Reads in each barcode group were sub-clustered using a 15% Levenshtein threshold, and a quality-weighted consensus sequence was built for each RNA molecule. Non-functional sequences were filtered out, along with any lower-count sequence sitting one edit away from another sequence. Based on fitting two negative binomial distributions, any barcode sub-cluster with under 20% of the maximum read count was discarded. TCRdb cleaned the public reads at Q25 with fastp, built clones with MiXCR and kept in-frame beta chains. Each CDR3 protein appears once, grouped with its most common genes and DNA. In this record, the V and J calls reflect TCRdb's handling and not the investigators' own analysis. Present in this sample are under 600,000 distinct CDR3 sequences, about 21% of which were seen just once. Under 0.85% of the sample lies in the top ten.

Of note for this clonotype: Its recognized antigen is unknown. Per-base qualities were not stored, and no clone one base away is much larger.

Libraries of naive CD8 T cells were generated from approximately 20,000 to 1,000,000 sorted cells, with 10%, 30% or 50% of the purified RNA used. On a BD FACSAria II, naive CD8 T cells were FACS-sorted as CD8+CD4-CCR7+CD45RA+ and collected into RLT Plus buffer. To test detection sensitivity, Jurkat RNA equal to approximately ten TCR copies was added to samples of roughly 17,000-1,100,000 naive CD8 T cells. Enrichment of CD8 T cells was performed with RosetteSep CD8+ T Cell Enrichment Cocktail and Ficoll-Paque, after which ACK red cell lysis was carried out. Cut back by 7 bases and 4 bases, the V and J ends lie 8 bases apart. In the germline V gene (reference sequence), CDR1 corresponds to SEHNR and CDR2 to FQNEAQ. Counted from cysteine to phenylalanine, this CDR3 has 11 amino acids. The entry retains the CDR3 DNA only, 33 bases that are in frame from base 1.

Sequenced material: naive CD8+ T cells from blood, with Jurkat cell RNA spiked in. The sample's cell subset or site, from its label and the paper: FACS-sorted CD8+CD4-CCR7+CD45RA+ naive T cells. This TCR derives from a human donor in good health. Some libraries in this study had Jurkat cell RNA spiked in. The chain is made from TRBV7-9 and TRBJ2-7, with TRBD2 as a weak D call on 5 bases. This receptor has the CDR3 CASIEGYEQYF. In nucleotides, the sequence is TGTGCCAGCATCGAGGGATACGAGCAGTACTTC.